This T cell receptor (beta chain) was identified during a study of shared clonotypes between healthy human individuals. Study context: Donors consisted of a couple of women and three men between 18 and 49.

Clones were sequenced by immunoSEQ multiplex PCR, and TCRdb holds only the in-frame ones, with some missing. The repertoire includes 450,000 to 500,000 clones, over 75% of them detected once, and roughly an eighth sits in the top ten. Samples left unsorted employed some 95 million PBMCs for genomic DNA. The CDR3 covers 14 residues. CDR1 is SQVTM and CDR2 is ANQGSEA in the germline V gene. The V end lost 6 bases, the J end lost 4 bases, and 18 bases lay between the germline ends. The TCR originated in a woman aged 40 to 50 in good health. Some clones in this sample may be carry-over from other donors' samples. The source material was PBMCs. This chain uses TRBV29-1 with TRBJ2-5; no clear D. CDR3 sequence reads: CSVGGQAAGETQYF. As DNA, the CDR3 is TGCAGCGTGGGCGGCCAGGCAGCAGGAGAGACCCAGTACTTC. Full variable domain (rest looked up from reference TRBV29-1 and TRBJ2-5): SAVISQKPSRDICQRGTSLTIQCQVDSQVTMMFWYRQQPGQSLTLIATANQGSEATYESGFVIDKFPISRPNLTFSTLTVSNMSPEDSSIYLCSVGGQAAGETQYFGPGTRLLVL.